The rows below give T cell receptor beta chains drawn from one sample of a study of shared clonotypes between healthy human individuals. Assay: immunoSEQ multiplex PCR; the TCRdb copy retains only in-frame clones and omits some. The repertoire holds 2 million to 2.5 million clones, with 85% to 95% as singletons. The sequencing input was naive CD4+ T cells from PBMCs. These receptors came from a man aged 18 to 35 in good health. Some clones in this sample may be carry-over from other donors' samples. Both conserved end residues are part of each CDR3. A D gene is named only where the DNA matches it firmly. Clone size is given for some rows only: seen once, a few or many times, or a class if the clone is expanded.

>TRBV4-2|TRBD2|TRBJ2-2|.
TGTGCCAGCAGCCATCTTGGACTAGCGGCTACTGCTCCGGGGGAGCTGTTTTTT
CASSHLGLAATAPGELFF
>TRBV5-1|TRBD2|TRBJ2-1|.
TGCGCCAGCAGCTTGGTCCGGGAGGGCCTGAATGAGCAGTTCTTC
CASSLVREGLNEQFF
>TRBV5-1|TRBD2|TRBJ2-7|.
TGCGCCAGCAGCTTGGGCAATCTAGCGGGAGTAATATACGAGCAGTACTTC
CASSLGNLAGVIYEQYF
>TRBV9|TRBD2|TRBJ2-7|.
TGTGCCAGCAGCGTAGATCCTAGCGGGAGTTACGAGCAGTACTTC
CASSVDPSGSYEQYF
>TRBV5-4|.|TRBJ2-7|.
TGTGCCAGCAGCGCGGGACAGATCTACGAGCAGTACTTC
CASSAGQIYEQYF
>TRBV28|.|TRBJ1-5|once
TGTGCCATAACAGGACAGCTCAATCAGCCCCAGCATTTT
CAITGQLNQPQHF
>TRBV11-2|.|TRBJ2-1|.
TGTGCCAGCAGCCCAAGACTCATCCCCCCTTACAATGAGCAGTTCTTC
CASSPRLIPPYNEQFF
>TRBV15|TRBD2|TRBJ2-7|.
TGTGCCACCGGAGGGACTAGCGGGAGGGGCGAGCAGTACTTC
CATGGTSGRGEQYF
>TRBV19|TRBD1|TRBJ2-7|.
TGTGCCAGTAGTACCTATTTGACATCCGGGACAGGGCCCTTCAACGAGCAGTACTTC
CASSTYLTSGTGPFNEQYF
>TRBV13|.|TRBJ1-3|.
TGTGCCAGCAGCGGAAGGGTAGGAAACACCATATATTTT
CASSGRVGNTIYF
>TRBV4-1|.|TRBJ2-3|.
TGCGCCAGCAGCACGAGGGGCGTTAGGGCAGATACGCAGTATTTT
CASSTRGVRADTQYF